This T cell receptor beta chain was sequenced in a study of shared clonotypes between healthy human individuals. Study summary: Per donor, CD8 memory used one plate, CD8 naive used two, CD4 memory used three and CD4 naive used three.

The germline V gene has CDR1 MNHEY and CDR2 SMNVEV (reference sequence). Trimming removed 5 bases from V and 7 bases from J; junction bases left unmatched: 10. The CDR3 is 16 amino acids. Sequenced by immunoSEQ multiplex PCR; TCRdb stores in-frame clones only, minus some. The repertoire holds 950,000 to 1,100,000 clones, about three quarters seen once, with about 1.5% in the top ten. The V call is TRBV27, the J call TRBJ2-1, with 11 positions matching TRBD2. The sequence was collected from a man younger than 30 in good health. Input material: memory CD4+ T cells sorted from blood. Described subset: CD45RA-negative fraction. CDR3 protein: CASSPLGSGGVNEQFF. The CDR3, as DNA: TGTGCCAGCAGTCCCTTAGGTAGCGGGGGGGTGAATGAGCAGTTCTTC.